Below, 14 T cell receptor beta chains from the same sample are listed, as sequenced in a study of blood T cell repertoires in COVID-19. The data were produced by immunoSEQ multiplex PCR, yet TCRdb's version contains in-frame clones alone and is incomplete. Seen here are just over 70,000 clones, 60% to 75% observed once, and the top ten hold approximately 34%. Sequencing was carried out using peripheral blood. The receptors come from a woman in her 70s with acute or convalescent COVID-19.

The chain employs TRBV2 and TRBJ1-3; no clear D gene. The CDR3 is 14 amino acids. V was trimmed by 4 bases and J by 3 bases, leaving 10 bases between them. Germline V gene data show CDR1 as SNHLY and CDR2 as FYNNEI. The CDR3 reads CASSGVGGGNTIYF. The CDR3 nucleotides read TGTGCCAGCAGTGGAGTAGGAGGTGGAAACACCATATATTTT. The complete variable domain, with remaining parts taken from reference TRBV2 and TRBJ1-3, reads EPEVTQTPSHQVTQMGQEVILRCVPISNHLYFYWYRQILGQKVEFLVSFYNNEISEKSEIFDDQFSVERPDGSNFTLKIRSTKLEDSAMYFCASSGVGGGNTIYFGEGSWLTVV.

The chain is built from TRBV19 and TRBJ2-1; TRBD2 matches 9 bases. V lost 5 bases, J lost 5 bases, and 10 bases stayed unmatched. CDR1 LNHDA and CDR2 SQIVND come from the germline V gene (reference sequence). The CDR3 consists of 16 residues. CDR3: CASSPLAGGLDNEQFF. CDR3 nucleotides: TGTGCCAGTAGTCCCTTGGCGGGAGGGCTCGACAATGAGCAGTTCTTC.

The chain has TRBV12-3 or TRBV12-4 and TRBJ1-1; D remains unclear. The germline V and J ends were trimmed by 5 bases and 3 bases, with 10 bases remaining between them. This CDR3 has 13 amino acids. CDR3 loop: CASSAELYTEAFF. DNA for the CDR3: TGTGCCAGCAGTGCGGAGCTTTACACTGAAGCTTTCTTT.

This clone has only a few counts. CDR3 nucleotide sequence: TGTGCCAGCTATCAGGGGTCCTATGGCTACACCTTC. It specifies CASYQGSYGYTF. The chain employs TRBV2 and TRBJ1-2; a weak D match, TRBD1 (6 bases). CDR3 length: 12 amino acids. Between the trimmed V and J ends, which lost 8 bases and 4 bases, there was a span of 11 bases. Germline loops: CDR1 SNHLY, CDR2 FYNNEI. Drawing the rest from reference TRBV2 and TRBJ1-2, the complete variable domain is EPEVTQTPSHQVTQMGQEVILRCVPISNHLYFYWYRQILGQKVEFLVSFYNNEISEKSEIFDDQFSVERPDGSNFTLKIRSTKLEDSAMYFCASYQGSYGYTFGSGTRLTVV.

This chain uses TRBV19 with TRBJ1-1; a weak D match, TRBD1 (5 bases). Trimming removed 4 bases from V and 3 bases from J, with 9 bases in between. The V gene's germline CDR1 is LNHDA and CDR2 SQIVND (reference sequence). The CDR3 has 13 amino acids. The CDR3 bases are TGTGCCAGTAGTACCTTCAGGGACACTGAAGCTTTCTTT. Protein sequence: CASSTFRDTEAFF.

The rearrangement uses TRBV6-2 or TRBV6-3 and TRBJ2-1; possible D gene TRBD2, 5 bases. V was pared by 5 bases and J by 9 bases, with 20 bases between. The CDR3 spans 15 residues. The germline gives CDR1 MNHEY, CDR2 SVGEGT. CDR3 protein: CASSRSWSAGGEQFF. The CDR3 DNA reads as TGTGCCAGCAGTCGCTCATGGTCCGCGGGTGGTGAGCAGTTCTTC.

Here the CDR3 DNA reads TGTGCCAGCAGCCCAAGGACAGGGGGCAGGAATGAAGCTTTCTTT. The encoded protein is CASSPRTGGRNEAFF. The chain uses TRBV13 and TRBJ1-1; 11 bases agree with TRBD1. Germline assignment: CDR1 PRHDT and CDR2 FYEKMQ (reference sequence). The CDR3 covers 15 residues. V was pared by 5 bases and J by 7 bases, with 9 bases of the junction left unmatched. Filled out from reference TRBV13 and TRBJ1-1, the complete variable domain reads AAGVIQSPRHLIKEKRETATLKCYPIPRHDTVYWYQQGPGQDPQFLISFYEKMQSDKGSIPDRFSAQQFSDYHSELNMSSLELGDSALYFCASSPRTGGRNEAFFGQGTRLTVV.

V gene TRBV3-1 (or the pseudogene TRBV3-2) combines with J gene TRBJ2-5, with a possible D match to TRBD1 (6 bases). The length of the CDR3 is 14 residues. CDR1 is LGHDT, CDR2 YNNKEL, per germline (reference sequence). Between the trimmed V and J ends, which lost 2 bases and 3 bases, there was a span of 10 bases. Here the CDR3 reads CASSQSTGKETQYF. The DNA for the CDR3 is TGTGCCAGCAGCCAAAGCACAGGGAAAGAGACCCAGTACTTC.

The rearrangement joins TRBV5-1 to TRBJ2-1; 7 nucleotides align to TRBD1. The V and J ends lost 4 bases and 9 bases, in that order; junction bases with no gene match: 7. The CDR3 sequence is 13 residues long. Per germline, CDR1 SGHRS and CDR2 YFSETQ. The CDR3 DNA reads TGCGCCAGCAGCCCAGGGACAGATTTTGAGCAGTTCTTC. Translation gives CASSPGTDFEQFF.

The CDR3 spells CASSFLEAGEQYF. The DNA for the CDR3 is TGTGCCAGCAGCTTCCTTGAGGCGGGCGAGCAGTACTTC. The gene calls are TRBV7-2 and TRBJ2-7, with D possibly being TRBD2 (5 bases). Trimming stripped 3 bases from V and 6 bases from J, with 12 bases between. This CDR3 spans 13 amino acids. Germline V gene data show CDR1 as SGHTA and CDR2 as FQGNSA.

This clone was detected many times. The chain has TRBV10-2 and TRBJ1-2, with D maybe TRBD1 (5 bases). CDR1 and CDR2 from the germline V gene are WSHSY and SAAADI. This CDR3 is built from 13 residues. With 4 bases removed from V and 4 bases from J, the gap between germline ends came to 10 bases. CDR3 residues: CASSGQPRYGYTF. The DNA for the CDR3 is TGCGCCAGCAGTGGACAGCCTCGCTATGGCTACACCTTC.

V usage is TRBV4-1 and J usage is TRBJ1-1, with unresolved D. Trimming took 0 bases from V and 5 from J, leaving 10 bases between them. This CDR3 has 14 residues. The germline V gene encodes CDR1 MGHRA and CDR2 YSYEKL. The CDR3 is CASSQDRPGTEAFF. In DNA form, the CDR3 reads TGCGCCAGCAGCCAAGATCGTCCGGGGACTGAAGCTTTCTTT.

This chain connects TRBV29-1 to TRBJ1-1, with unresolved D. Deletions cut 7 bases from V and 5 bases from J, with 17 bases between. CDR1 and CDR2 (germline): SQVTM, ANQGSEA. The CDR3 runs 13 residues. The CDR3 is CSAPLPGGTEAFF. DNA for the CDR3: TGCAGCGCCCCCCTCCCCGGAGGGACTGAAGCTTTCTTT.

The chain uses TRBV5-1 and TRBJ2-5; a possible D gene is TRBD1 (5 bases). CDR1 is SGHRS, CDR2 YFSETQ, per germline. The ends were cut back, 7 bases at V and 2 bases at J, with 6 bases in the middle. The CDR3 sequence is 11 residues long. CDR3 sequence reads: CASGAQETQYF. CDR3 DNA: TGCGCCAGCGGGGCACAAGAGACCCAGTACTTC.